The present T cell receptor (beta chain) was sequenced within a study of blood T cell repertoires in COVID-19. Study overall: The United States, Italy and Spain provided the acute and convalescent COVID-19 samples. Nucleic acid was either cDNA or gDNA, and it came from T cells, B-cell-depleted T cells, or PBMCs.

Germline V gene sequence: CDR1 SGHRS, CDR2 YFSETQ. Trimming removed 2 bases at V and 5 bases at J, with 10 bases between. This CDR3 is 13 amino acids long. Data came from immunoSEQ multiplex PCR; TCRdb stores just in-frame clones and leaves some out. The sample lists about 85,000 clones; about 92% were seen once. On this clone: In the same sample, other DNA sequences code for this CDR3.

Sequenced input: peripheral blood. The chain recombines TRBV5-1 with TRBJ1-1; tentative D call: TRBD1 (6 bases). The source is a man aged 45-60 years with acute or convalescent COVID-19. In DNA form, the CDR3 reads TGCGCCAGCAGCTTAAGAGGGGGTACTGAAGCTTTCTTT. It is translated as CASSLRGGTEAFF.